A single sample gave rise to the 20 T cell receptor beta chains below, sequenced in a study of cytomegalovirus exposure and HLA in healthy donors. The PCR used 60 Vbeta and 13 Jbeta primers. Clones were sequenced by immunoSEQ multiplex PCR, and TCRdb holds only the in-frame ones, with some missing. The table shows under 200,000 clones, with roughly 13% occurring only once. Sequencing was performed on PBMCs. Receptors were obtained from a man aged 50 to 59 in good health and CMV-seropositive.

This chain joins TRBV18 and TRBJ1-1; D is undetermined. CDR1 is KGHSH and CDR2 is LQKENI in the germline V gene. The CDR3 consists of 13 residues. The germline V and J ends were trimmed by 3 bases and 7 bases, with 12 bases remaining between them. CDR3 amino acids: CASSPPSRGEAFF. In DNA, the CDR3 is TGTGCCAGCTCACCGCCCTCGAGAGGTGAAGCTTTCTTT.

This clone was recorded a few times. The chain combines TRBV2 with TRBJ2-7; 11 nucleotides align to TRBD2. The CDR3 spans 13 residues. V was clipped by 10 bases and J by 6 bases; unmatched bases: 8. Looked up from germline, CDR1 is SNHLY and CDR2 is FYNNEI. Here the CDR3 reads CATQIAGGLEQYV. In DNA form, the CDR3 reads TGTGCCACTCAAATAGCGGGGGGGCTCGAGCAGTACGTC.

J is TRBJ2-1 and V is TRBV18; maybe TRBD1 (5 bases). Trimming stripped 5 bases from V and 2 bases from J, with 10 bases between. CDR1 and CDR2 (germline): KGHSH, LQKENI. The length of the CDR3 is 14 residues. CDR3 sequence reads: CASSGQSTYNEQFF. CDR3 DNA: TGTGCCAGCTCAGGACAAAGCACCTACAATGAGCAGTTCTTC.

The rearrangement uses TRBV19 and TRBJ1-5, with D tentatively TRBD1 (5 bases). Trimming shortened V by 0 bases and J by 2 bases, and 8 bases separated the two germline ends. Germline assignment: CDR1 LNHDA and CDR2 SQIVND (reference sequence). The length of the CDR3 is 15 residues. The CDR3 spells CASSIEGEGNQPQHF. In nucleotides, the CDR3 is TGTGCCAGTAGTATAGAAGGGGAGGGCAATCAGCCCCAGCATTTT.

In DNA, the CDR3 is TGCGCCAGCAGAATGGGGCAGCTTCTCTACGAGCAGTACGTC. It translates to CASRMGQLLYEQYV. This chain uses TRBV10-1 with TRBJ2-7, with D possibly matching TRBD1 (5 bases). Germline CDR1 is WNHNN and CDR2 is SYGVQD (reference sequence). Trimming left V 6 bases short and J 3 bases short, with 15 bases between. The CDR3 has 14 amino acids.

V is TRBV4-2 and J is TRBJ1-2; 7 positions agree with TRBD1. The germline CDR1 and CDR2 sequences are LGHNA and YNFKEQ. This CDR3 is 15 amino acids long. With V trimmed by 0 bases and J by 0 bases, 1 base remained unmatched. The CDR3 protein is CASSQDGQANYGYTF. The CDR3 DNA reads TGTGCCAGCAGCCAAGACGGACAGGCTAACTATGGCTACACCTTC.

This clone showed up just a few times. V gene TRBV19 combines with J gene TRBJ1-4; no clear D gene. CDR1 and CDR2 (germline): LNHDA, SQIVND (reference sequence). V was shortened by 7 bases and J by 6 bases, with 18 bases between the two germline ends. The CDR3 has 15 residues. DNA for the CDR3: TGTGCCAGTAAATCAAGGCCTGACCGGGATGAAAAACTGTTTTTT. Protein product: CASKSRPDRDEKLFF.

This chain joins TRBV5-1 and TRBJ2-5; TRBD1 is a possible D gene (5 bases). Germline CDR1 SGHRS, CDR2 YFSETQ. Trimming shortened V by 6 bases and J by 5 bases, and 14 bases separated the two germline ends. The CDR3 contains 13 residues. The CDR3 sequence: CASTKEKGETQYF. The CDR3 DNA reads TGCGCCAGCACCAAGGAAAAGGGGGAGACCCAGTACTTC.

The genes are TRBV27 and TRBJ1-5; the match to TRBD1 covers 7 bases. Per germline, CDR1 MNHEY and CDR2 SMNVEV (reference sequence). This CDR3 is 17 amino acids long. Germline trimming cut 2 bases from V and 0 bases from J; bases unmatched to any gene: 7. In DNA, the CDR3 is TGTGCCAGCAGTTTAGGGGGGACAGTTTCTAGCAATCAGCCCCAGCATTTT. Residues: CASSLGGTVSSNQPQHF.

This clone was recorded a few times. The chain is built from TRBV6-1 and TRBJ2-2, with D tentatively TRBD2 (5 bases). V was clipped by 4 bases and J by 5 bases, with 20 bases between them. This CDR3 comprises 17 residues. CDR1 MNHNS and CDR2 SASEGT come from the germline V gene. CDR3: CASSVASSGLDTGELFF. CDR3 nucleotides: TGTGCCAGCAGTGTGGCGAGCTCGGGGTTGGATACCGGGGAGCTGTTTTTT.

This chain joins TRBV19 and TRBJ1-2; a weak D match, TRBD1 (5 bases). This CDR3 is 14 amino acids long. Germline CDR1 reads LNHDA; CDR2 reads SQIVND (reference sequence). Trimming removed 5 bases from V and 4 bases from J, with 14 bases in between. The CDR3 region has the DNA TGTGCCAGTAGTGTGGCAGGGATTCGCTATGGCTACACCTTC. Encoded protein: CASSVAGIRYGYTF.

The CDR3 DNA reads TGCAGCGTTGACCAGGGAAGAGATACGCAGTATTTT. This encodes CSVDQGRDTQYF. V is TRBV29-1 and J is TRBJ2-3, with TRBD1 as a possible D gene (5 bases). This CDR3 contains 12 residues. V dropped 3 bases and J dropped 5 bases, with 9 bases sitting between them. Per germline, CDR1 SQVTM and CDR2 ANQGSEA.

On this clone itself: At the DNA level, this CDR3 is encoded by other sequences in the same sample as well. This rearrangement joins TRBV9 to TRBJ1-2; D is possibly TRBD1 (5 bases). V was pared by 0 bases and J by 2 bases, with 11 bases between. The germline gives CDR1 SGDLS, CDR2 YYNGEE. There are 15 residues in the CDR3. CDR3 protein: CASSVGGQGNYGYTF. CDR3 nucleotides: TGTGCCAGCAGCGTAGGGGGCCAGGGCAACTATGGCTACACCTTC.

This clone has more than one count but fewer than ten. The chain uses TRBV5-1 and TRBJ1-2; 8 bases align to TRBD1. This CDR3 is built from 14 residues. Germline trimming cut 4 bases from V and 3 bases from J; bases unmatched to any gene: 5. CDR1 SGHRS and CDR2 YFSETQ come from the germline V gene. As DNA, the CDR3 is TGCGCCAGCAGCCCCCAGGGGGCCGACTATGGCTACACCTTC. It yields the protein CASSPQGADYGYTF.

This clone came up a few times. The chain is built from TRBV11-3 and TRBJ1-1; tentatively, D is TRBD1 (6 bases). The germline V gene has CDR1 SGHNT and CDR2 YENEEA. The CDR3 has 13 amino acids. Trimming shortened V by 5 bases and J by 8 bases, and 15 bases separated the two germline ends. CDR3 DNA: TGTGCCAGCAGCCCCCCGGGACATGGGGAAGCTTTCTTT. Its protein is CASSPPGHGEAFF. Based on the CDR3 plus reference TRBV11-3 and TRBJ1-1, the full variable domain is EAGVVQSPRYKIIEKKQPVAFWCNPISGHNTLYWYLQNLGQGPELLIRYENEEAVDDSQLPKDRFSAERLKGVDSTLKIQPAELGDSAVYLCASSPPGHGEAFFGQGTRLTVV.

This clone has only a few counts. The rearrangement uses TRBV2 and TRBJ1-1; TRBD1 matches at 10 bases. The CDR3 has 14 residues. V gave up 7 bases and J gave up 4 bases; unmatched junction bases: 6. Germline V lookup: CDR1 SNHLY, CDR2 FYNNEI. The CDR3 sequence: CASMGQGSSTEAFF. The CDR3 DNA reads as TGTGCCAGCATGGGACAGGGGTCTAGCACTGAAGCTTTCTTT.

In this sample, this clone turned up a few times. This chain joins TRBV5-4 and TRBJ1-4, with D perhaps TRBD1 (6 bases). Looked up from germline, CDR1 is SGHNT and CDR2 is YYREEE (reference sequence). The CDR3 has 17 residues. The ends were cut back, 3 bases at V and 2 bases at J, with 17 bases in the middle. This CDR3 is CASSSLGGRATNEKLFF. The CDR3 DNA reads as TGTGCCAGCAGCTCGCTCGGGGGGCGGGCTACTAATGAAAAACTGTTTTTT.

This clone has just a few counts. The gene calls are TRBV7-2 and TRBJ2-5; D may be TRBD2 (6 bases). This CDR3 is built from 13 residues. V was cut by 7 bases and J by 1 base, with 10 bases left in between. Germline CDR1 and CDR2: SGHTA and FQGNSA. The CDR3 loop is CASTPTSQETQYF. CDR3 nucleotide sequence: TGTGCCAGCACTCCGACTAGCCAAGAGACCCAGTACTTC. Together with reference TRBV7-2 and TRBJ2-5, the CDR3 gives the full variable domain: GAGVSQSPSNKVTEKGKDVELRCDPISGHTALYWYRQSLGQGLEFLIYFQGNSAPDKSGLPSDRFSAERTGGSVSTLTIQRTQQEDSAVYLCASTPTSQETQYFGPGTRLLVL.

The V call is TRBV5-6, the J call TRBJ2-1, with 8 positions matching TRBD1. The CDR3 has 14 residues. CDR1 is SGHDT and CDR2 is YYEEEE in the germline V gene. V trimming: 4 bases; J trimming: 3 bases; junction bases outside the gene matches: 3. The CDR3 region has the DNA TGTGCCAGCAGCAGGGGACAGGACTACAATGAGCAGTTCTTC. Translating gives CASSRGQDYNEQFF.

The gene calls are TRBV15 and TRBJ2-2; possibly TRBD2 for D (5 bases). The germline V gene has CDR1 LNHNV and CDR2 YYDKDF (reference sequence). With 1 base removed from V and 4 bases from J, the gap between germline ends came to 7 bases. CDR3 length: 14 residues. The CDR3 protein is CATSRGGFTGELFF. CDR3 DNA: TGTGCCACCAGCAGAGGAGGGTTCACCGGGGAGCTGTTTTTT.